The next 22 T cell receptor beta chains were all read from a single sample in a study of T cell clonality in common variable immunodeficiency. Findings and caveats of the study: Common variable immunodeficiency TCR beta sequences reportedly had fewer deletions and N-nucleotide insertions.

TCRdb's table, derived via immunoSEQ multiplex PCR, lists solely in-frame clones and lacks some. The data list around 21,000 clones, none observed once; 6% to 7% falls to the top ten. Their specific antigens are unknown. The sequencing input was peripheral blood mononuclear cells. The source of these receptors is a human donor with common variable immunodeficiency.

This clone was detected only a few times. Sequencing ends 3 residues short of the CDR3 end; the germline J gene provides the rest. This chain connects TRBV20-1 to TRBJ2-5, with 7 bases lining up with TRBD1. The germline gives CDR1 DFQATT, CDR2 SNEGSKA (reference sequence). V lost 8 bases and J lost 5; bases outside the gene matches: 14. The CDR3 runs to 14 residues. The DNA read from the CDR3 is TGCAGTAAAGGGGGCGGAATGAGATCGGAGACC. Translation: CSKGGGMRSET. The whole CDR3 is CSKGGGMRSETQYF.

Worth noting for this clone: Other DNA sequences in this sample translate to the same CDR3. CDR3 protein: CASSLLAESYNEQFF. The CDR3 DNA, read in part, is TGTGCCAGCAGCTTACTAGCGGAATCCTACAATGAG. The chain combines TRBV7-2 with TRBJ2-1; 7 nucleotides line up with TRBD2. The read ends 3 residues before the CDR3 terminus; that terminus is restored from the germline J gene. The CDR3 runs 15 residues. V dropped 2 bases and J dropped 1; count of bases not matched to a gene: 2. The germline V gene has CDR1 SGHTA and CDR2 FQGNSA.

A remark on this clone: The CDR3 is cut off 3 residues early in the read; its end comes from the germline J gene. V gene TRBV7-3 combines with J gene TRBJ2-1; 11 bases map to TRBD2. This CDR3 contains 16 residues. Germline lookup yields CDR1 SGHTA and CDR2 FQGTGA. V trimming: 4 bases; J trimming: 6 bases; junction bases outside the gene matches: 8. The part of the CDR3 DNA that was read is TGTGCCAGCAGCTCCTCCGGGACTAGCGGATTCAATGAG. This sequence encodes CASSSSGTSGFNE. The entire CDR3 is CASSSSGTSGFNEQFF.

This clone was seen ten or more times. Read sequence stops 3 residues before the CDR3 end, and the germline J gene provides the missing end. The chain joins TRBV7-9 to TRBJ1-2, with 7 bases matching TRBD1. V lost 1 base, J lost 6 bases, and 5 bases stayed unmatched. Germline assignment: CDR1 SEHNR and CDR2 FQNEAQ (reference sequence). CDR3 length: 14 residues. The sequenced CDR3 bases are TGTGCCAGCAGCTTAGTACAGGGGCCGGATGGC. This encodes CASSLVQGPDG. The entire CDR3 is CASSLVQGPDGYTF.

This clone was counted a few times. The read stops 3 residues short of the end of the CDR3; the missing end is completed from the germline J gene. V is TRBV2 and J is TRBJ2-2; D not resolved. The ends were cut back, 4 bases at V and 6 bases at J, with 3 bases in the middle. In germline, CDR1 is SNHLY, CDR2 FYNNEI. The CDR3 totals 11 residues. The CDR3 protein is CASSVAGELFF. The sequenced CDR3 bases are TGTGCCAGCAGTGTCGCCGGGGAG.

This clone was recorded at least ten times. CDR3 DNA (partial): TGCAGTGCTCACTCGGACAGGACTTTCGGC. This translates into CSAHSDRTFG. The whole CDR3 region reads CSAHSDRTFGYTF. The chain joins TRBV20-1 to TRBJ1-2, with 7 bases lining up with TRBD1. The read ends 3 residues shy of where the CDR3 ends; the end is completed using the germline J gene. The CDR3 has 13 amino acids. CDR1 is DFQATT, CDR2 SNEGSKA, per germline (reference sequence).

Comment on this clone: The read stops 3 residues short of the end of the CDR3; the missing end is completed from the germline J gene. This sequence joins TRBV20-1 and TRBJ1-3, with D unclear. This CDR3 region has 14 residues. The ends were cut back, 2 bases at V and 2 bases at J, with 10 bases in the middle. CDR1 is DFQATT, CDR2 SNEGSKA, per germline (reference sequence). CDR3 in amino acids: CSARPNAAGNTIYF. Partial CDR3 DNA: TGCAGTGCTAGACCTAACGCTGCTGGAAACACC.

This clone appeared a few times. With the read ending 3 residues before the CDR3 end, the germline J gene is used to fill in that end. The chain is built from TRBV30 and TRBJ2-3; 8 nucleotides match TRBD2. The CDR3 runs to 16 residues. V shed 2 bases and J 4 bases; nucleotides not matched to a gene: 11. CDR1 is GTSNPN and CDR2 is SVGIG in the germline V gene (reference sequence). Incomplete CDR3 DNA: TGTGCCTGGAGTCGGGGGATGACCGGGAGGGCAGATACG. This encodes CAWSRGMTGRADT. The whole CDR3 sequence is CAWSRGMTGRADTQYF.

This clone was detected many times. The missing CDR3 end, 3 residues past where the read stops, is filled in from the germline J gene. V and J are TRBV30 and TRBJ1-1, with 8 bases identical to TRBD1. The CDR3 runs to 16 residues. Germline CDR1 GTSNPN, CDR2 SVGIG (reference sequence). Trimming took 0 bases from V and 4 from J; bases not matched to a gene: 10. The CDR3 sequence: CAWSVPPGQASTEAFF. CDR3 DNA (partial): TGTGCCTGGAGTGTACCGCCGGGACAGGCGTCCACTGAA. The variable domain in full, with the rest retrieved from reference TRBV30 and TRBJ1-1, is SQTIHQWPATLVQPVGSPLSLECTVEGTSNPNLYWYRQAAGRGLQLLFYSVGIGQISSEVPQNLSASRPQDRQFILSSKKLLLSDSGFYLCAWSVPPGQASTEAFFGQGTRLTVV.

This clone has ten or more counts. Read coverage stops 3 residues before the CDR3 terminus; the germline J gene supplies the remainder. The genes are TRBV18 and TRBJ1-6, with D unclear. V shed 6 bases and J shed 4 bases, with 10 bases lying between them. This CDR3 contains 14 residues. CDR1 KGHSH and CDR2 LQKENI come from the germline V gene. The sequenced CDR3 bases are TGTGCCAGCTCGCCGGGGTTTTATAATTCACCC. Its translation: CASSPGFYNSP. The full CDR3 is CASSPGFYNSPLHF.

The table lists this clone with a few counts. The CDR3 protein is CASSFRSADTQYF. The sequenced part of the CDR3 DNA is TGTGCCAGCAGCTTTAGGAGCGCAGATACG. The V call is TRBV7-8, the J call TRBJ2-3, with D hard to call. The read terminates 3 residues ahead of where the CDR3 ends, so the germline J gene completes it. Trimming took 3 bases from V and 4 from J, leaving 8 bases between them. CDR3 length: 13 amino acids. The germline V gene has CDR1 SGHVS and CDR2 FQNEAQ.

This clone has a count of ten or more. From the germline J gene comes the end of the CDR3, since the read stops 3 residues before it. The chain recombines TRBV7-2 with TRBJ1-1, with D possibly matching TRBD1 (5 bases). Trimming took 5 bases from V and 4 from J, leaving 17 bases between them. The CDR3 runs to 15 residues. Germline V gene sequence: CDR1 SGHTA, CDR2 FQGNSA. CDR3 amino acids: CASSPNQGGGTEAFF. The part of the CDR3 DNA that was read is TGTGCCAGCAGCCCGAATCAGGGAGGTGGCACTGAA.

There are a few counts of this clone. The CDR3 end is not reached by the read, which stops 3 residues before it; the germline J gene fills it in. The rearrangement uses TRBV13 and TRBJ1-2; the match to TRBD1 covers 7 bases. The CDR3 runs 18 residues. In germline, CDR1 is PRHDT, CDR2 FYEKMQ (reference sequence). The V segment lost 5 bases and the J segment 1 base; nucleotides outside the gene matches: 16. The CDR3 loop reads CASSLTTGTAPLNYGYTF. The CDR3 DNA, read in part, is TGTGCCAGCAGCCTAACAACCGGGACAGCGCCACTTAACTATGGC.

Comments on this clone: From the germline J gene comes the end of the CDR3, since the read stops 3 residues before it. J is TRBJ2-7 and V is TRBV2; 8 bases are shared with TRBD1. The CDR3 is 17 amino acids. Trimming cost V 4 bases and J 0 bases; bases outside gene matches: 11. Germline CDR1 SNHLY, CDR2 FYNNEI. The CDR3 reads CASSGFSGQGSSYEQYF. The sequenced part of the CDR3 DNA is TGTGCCAGCAGTGGGTTCTCTGGACAGGGAAGCTCCTACGAG.

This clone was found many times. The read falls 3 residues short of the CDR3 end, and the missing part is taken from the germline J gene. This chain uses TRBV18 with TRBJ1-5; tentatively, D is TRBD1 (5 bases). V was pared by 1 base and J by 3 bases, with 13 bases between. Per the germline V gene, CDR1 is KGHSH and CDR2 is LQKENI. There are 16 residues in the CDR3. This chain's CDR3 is CASSPQGRGSNQPQHF. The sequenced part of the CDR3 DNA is TGTGCCAGCTCACCACAGGGACGGGGGTCCAATCAGCCC.

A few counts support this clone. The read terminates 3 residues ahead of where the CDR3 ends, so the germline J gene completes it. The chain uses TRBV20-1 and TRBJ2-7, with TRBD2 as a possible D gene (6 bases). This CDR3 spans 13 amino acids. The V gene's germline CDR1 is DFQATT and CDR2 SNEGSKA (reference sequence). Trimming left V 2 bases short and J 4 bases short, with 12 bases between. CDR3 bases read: TGCAGTGCTAGAATGGAGGGTGGGTACGAG. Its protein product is CSARMEGGYE. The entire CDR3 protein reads CSARMEGGYEQYF.

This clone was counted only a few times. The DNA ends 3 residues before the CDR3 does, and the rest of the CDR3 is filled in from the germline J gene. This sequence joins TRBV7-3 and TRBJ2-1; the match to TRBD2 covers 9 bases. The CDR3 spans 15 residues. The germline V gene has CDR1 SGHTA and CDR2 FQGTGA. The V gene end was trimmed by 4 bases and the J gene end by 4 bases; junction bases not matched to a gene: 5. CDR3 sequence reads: CASSSGTSPYNEQFF. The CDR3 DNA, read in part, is TGTGCCAGCAGCTCCGGGACTAGCCCGTACAATGAG.

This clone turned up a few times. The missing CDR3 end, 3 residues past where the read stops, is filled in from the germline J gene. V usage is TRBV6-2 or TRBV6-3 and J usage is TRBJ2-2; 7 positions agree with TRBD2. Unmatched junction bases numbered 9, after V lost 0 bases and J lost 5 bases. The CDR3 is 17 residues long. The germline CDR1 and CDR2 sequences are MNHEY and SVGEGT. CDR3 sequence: CASSYSIGGRGTGELFF. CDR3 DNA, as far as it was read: TGTGCCAGCAGTTACTCGATAGGCGGGAGAGGTACCGGGGAG.

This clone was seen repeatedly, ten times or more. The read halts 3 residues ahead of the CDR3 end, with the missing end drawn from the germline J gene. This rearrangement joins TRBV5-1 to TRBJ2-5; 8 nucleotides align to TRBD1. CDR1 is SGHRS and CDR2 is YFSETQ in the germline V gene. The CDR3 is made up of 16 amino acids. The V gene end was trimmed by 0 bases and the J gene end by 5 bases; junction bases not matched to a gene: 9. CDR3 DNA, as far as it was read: TGCGCCAGCAGCTTGGCTTACAGGGGGACCAGGGAGACC. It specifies CASSLAYRGTRET. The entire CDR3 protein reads CASSLAYRGTRETQYF. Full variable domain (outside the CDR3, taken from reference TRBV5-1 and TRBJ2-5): KAGVTQTPRYLIKTRGQQVTLSCSPISGHRSVSWYQQTPGQGLQFLFEYFSETQRNKGNFPGRFSGRQFSNSRSEMNVSTLELGDSALYLCASSLAYRGTRETQYFGPGTRLLVL.

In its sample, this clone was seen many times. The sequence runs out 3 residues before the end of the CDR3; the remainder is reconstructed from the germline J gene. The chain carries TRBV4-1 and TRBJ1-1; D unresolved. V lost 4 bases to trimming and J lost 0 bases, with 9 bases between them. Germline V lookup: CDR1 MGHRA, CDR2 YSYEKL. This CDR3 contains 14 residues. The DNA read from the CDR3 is TGCGCCAGCAGCCCGACACTTATGAACACTGAA. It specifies CASSPTLMNTE. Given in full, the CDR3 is CASSPTLMNTEAFF.

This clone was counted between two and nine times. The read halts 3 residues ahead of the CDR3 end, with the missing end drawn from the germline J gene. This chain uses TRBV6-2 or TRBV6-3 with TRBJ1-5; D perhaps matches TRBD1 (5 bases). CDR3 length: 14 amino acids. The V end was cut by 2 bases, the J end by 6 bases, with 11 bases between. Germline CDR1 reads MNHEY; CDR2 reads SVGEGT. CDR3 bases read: TGTGCCAGCAGTTACCGAGGGGCAGTTCAGCCC. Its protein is CASSYRGAVQP. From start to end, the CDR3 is CASSYRGAVQPQHF.

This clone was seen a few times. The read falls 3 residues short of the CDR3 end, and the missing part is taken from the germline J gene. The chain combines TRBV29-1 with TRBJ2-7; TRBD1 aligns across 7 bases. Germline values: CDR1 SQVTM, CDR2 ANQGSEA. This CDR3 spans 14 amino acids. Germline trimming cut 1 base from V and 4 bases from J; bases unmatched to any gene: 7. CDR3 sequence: CSVEVRDRVYEQYF. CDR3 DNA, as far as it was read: TGCAGCGTTGAAGTTCGGGACAGAGTATACGAG.